One and the same sample provided the 10 T cell receptor beta chains below, sequenced in a study of cytomegalovirus exposure and HLA in healthy donors. The PCR had 60 Vbeta and 13 Jbeta primers. The table came from immunoSEQ multiplex PCR; TCRdb's copy has only in-frame clones and leaves some out. There are 80,000 to 100,000 clones in the sample; approximately 69% occur only once, and under 25% lies in the top ten. The sample was PBMCs. The origin of the receptors is a young man in good health and CMV-seropositive.

The count of this clone is one. This chain links TRBV27 with TRBJ2-5; the D gene is possibly TRBD1 (5 bases). Between the trimmed V and J ends, which lost 2 bases and 7 bases, there was a span of 11 bases. This CDR3 is 13 amino acids long. Germline V gene data show CDR1 as MNHEY and CDR2 as SMNVEV (reference sequence). CDR3 region: CASSLGHQGTQYF. CDR3 nucleotide sequence: TGTGCCAGCAGTTTAGGTCACCAGGGGACCCAGTACTTC.

This chain connects TRBV10-1 to TRBJ2-2, with 9 bases identical to TRBD1. Trimming removed 6 bases from V and 3 bases from J; junction bases left unmatched: 5. Germline assignment: CDR1 WNHNN and CDR2 SYGVQD (reference sequence). The CDR3 has 15 amino acids. CDR3: CASRLQGAYTGELFF. The CDR3 region has the DNA TGCGCCAGCAGGTTACAGGGGGCGTACACCGGGGAGCTGTTTTTT.

The J gene is TRBJ2-7, the V gene TRBV6-1; TRBD1 matches at 7 bases. Per the germline V gene, CDR1 is MNHNS and CDR2 is SASEGT. Trimming cost V 5 bases and J 4 bases; bases outside gene matches: 5. The CDR3 sequence is 13 residues long. CDR3 sequence (DNA): TGTGCCAGCAGTAGGACAGGCCCGTACGAGCAGTACTTC. This gives the protein CASSRTGPYEQYF.

The chain recombines TRBV9 with TRBJ1-2, with D uncertain. V was trimmed by 4 bases and J by 3 bases, leaving 10 bases between them. The CDR3 spans 13 residues. Per germline, CDR1 SGDLS and CDR2 YYNGEE. The CDR3 nucleotides are TGTGCCAGCAGCCCCCGTCCGGACTATGGCTACACCTTC. Amino acids: CASSPRPDYGYTF. Filled out from reference TRBV9 and TRBJ1-2, the complete variable domain reads DSGVTQTPKHLITATGQRVTLRCSPRSGDLSVYWYQQSLDQGLQFLIQYYNGEERAKGNILERFSAQQFPDLHSELNLSSLELGDSALYFCASSPRPDYGYTFGSGTRLTVV.

The rearrangement links TRBV4-3 to TRBJ2-3; D unclear. The CDR3 loop spans 15 amino acids. Trimming took 1 base from V and 2 from J, leaving 10 bases between them. Germline V gene sequence: CDR1 LGHNA, CDR2 YSLEER. Written as DNA, the CDR3 is TGCGCCAGCAGCCAAGGCAGGCTCCACACAGATACGCAGTATTTT. It is translated as CASSQGRLHTDTQYF.

In DNA, the CDR3 is TGCGCCAGCAGCTCGACTAGCGGGTCTTACGAGCAGTACTTC. As protein: CASSSTSGSYEQYF. This chain uses TRBV5-1 with TRBJ2-7; 10 positions agree with TRBD2. The CDR3 contains 14 residues. The junction had 4 bases not matched to a gene; V was cut back by 3 bases and J by 4 bases. Germline V gives CDR1 SGHRS, CDR2 YFSETQ.

The CDR3: CASSEARGGSPLHF. The CDR3, as DNA: TGTGCCAGCAGTGAAGCCCGCGGGGGTTCACCCCTCCACTTT. The chain uses TRBV6-1 and TRBJ1-6, with D maybe TRBD1 (5 bases). The CDR3 is 14 residues long. The V end lost 0 bases, the J end lost 9 bases, and 9 bases lay between the germline ends. Germline values: CDR1 MNHNS, CDR2 SASEGT.

The V gene is TRBV28, the J gene TRBJ1-2; the D gene is possibly TRBD1 (6 bases). Trimming took off 9 bases at V and 8 bases at J, with 19 bases between the two ends. Germline V gene data show CDR1 as MDHEN and CDR2 as SYDVKM. The CDR3 runs 13 residues. CDR3 region: CASKTGFVTGYTF. The CDR3, as DNA: TGTGCCAGTAAGACAGGATTCGTAACGGGCTACACCTTC.

V gene TRBV5-1 combines with J gene TRBJ2-3; TRBD2 matches 13 bases. V shed 2 bases, J shed 0 bases, and the junction held 9 bases outside the gene matches. Germline-derived CDR1 and CDR2 are SGHRS and YFSETQ. CDR3 length equals 19 residues. Here the CDR3 reads CASSLLRTSGRRSTDTQYF. The CDR3 region has the DNA TGCGCCAGCAGCTTATTGCGGACTAGCGGGAGAAGGAGCACAGATACGCAGTATTTT.

V usage is TRBV19 and J usage is TRBJ1-5; perhaps TRBD1 as D (6 bases). Germline CDR1 reads LNHDA; CDR2 reads SQIVND (reference sequence). The CDR3 runs to 13 residues. Between the trimmed V and J ends, which lost 7 bases and 7 bases, there was a span of 14 bases. The CDR3 sequence: CASTGAARQPQHF. The CDR3 DNA is TGTGCCAGTACAGGGGCAGCAAGGCAGCCCCAGCATTTT.